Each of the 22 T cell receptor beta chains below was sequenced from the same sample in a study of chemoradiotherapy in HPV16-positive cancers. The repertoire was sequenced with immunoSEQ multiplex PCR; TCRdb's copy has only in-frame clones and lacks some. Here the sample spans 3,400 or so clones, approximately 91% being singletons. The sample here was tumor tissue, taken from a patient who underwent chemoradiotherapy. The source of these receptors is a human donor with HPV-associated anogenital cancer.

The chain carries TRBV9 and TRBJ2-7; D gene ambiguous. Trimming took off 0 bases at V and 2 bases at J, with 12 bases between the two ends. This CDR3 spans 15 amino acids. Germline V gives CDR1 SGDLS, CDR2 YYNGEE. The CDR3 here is CASSVAGGATYEQYF. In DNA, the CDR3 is TGTGCCAGCAGCGTAGCGGGCGGAGCTACCTACGAGCAGTACTTC.

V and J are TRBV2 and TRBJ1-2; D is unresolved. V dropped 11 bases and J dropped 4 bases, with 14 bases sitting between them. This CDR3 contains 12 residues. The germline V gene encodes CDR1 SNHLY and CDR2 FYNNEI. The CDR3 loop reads CAQAGTSYGYTF. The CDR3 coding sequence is TGTGCCCAGGCGGGAACTTCCTATGGCTACACCTTC. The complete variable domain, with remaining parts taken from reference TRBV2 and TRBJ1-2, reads EPEVTQTPSHQVTQMGQEVILRCVPISNHLYFYWYRQILGQKVEFLVSFYNNEISEKSEIFDDQFSVERPDGSNFTLKIRSTKLEDSAMYFCAQAGTSYGYTFGSGTRLTVV.

CDR3 sequence reads: CANGQGPLYGYTF. As DNA, the CDR3 is TGTGCCAATGGACAGGGTCCTCTCTATGGCTACACCTTC. The rearrangement joins TRBV10-3 to TRBJ1-2; 8 bases agree with TRBD1. The CDR3 is 13 residues long. Germline V gene sequence: CDR1 ENHRY, CDR2 SYGVKD. V was pared by 10 bases and J by 4 bases, with 8 bases of the junction left unmatched.

The CDR3 coding sequence is TGTGCCAGCAGCCCGGGACTAGCGGGGCCAACTAGCACAGATACGCAGTATTTT. This sequence encodes CASSPGLAGPTSTDTQYF. The chain has TRBV7-3 and TRBJ2-3; 13 nucleotides match TRBD2. CDR1 SGHTA and CDR2 FQGTGA come from the germline V gene. The CDR3 runs 18 residues. J lost 0 bases, V lost 5 bases, and 8 bases had no gene match. Together with reference TRBV7-3 and TRBJ2-3, the CDR3 gives the full variable domain: GAGVSQTPSNKVTEKGKYVELRCDPISGHTALYWYRQSLGQGPEFLIYFQGTGAADDSGLPNDRFFAVRPEGSVSTLKIQRTERGDSAVYLCASSPGLAGPTSTDTQYFGPGTRLTVL.

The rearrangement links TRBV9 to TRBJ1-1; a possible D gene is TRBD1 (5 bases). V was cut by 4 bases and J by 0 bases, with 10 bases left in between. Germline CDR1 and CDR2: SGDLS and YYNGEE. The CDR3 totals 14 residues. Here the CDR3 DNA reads TGTGCCAGCAGCTCGGGACGGTTGAACACTGAAGCTTTCTTT. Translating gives CASSSGRLNTEAFF.

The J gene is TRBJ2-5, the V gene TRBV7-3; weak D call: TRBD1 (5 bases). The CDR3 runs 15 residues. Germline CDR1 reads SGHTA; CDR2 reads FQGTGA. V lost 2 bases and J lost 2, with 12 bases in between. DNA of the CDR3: TGTGCCAGCAGCTTAGGGGCCGGGCGACAAGAGACCCAGTACTTC. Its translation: CASSLGAGRQETQYF. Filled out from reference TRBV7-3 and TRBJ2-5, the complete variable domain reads GAGVSQTPSNKVTEKGKYVELRCDPISGHTALYWYRQSLGQGPEFLIYFQGTGAADDSGLPNDRFFAVRPEGSVSTLKIQRTERGDSAVYLCASSLGAGRQETQYFGPGTRLLVL.

The CDR3 region has the DNA TGTGCCAGCAGCAAAGAGGGTGGTTTGAGGAACACCGGGGAGCTGTTTTTT. This codes for CASSKEGGLRNTGELFF. The chain recombines TRBV21-1 with TRBJ2-2. TRBV21-1 constitutes a pseudogene. The CDR3 runs to 17 residues.

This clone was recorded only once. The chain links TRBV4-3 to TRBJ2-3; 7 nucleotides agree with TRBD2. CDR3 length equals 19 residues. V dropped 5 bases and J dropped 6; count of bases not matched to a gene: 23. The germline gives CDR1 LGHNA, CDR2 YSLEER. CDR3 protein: CASSIRTTGGSTQLDTQYF. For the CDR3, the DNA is TGCGCCAGCAGCATCCGGACAACGGGAGGATCAACACAATTGGATACGCAGTATTTT.

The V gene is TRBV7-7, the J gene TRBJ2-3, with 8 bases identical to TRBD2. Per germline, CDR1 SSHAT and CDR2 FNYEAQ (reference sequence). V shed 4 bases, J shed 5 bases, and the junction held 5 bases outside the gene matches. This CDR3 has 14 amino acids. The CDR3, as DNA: TGTGCCAGCAGCTCACCGCTAGCGGGAGATACGCAGTATTTT. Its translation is CASSSPLAGDTQYF.

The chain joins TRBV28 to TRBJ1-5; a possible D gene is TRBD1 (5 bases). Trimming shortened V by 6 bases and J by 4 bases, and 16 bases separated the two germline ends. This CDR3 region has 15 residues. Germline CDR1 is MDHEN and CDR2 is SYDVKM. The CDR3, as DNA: TGTGCCAGCAGCCCGGGACGAAGAAGTAATCAGCCCCAGCATTTT. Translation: CASSPGRRSNQPQHF.

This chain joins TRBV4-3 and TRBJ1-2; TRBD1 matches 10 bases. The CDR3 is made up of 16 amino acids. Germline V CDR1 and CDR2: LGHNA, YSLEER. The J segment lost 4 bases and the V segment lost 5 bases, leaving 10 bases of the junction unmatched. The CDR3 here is CASSRDRGPGGYGYTF. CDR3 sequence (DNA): TGCGCCAGCAGCAGGGACAGGGGCCCCGGCGGCTATGGCTACACCTTC.

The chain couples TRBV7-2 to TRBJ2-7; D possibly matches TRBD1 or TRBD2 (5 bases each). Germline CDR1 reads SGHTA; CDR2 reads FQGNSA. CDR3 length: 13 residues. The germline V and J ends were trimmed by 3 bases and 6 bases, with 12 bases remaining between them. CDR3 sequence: CASSLGPGTEQYF. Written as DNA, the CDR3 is TGTGCCAGCAGCTTGGGACCGGGAACCGAGCAGTACTTC.

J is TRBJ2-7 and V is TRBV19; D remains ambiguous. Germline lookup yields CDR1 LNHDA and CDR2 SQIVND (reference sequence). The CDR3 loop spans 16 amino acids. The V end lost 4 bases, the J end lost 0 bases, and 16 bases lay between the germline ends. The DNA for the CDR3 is TGTGCCAGTAGTAACTCCGGCAGGACCTACTCCTACGAGCAGTACTTC. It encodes CASSNSGRTYSYEQYF.

The CDR3 nucleotides are TGTGCCAGCAGTCCCGGGACACTCGGGGAGCTGTTTTTT. This gives the protein CASSPGTLGELFF. The V call is TRBV6-1, the J call TRBJ2-2, with D possibly matching TRBD1 (6 bases). V shed 5 bases and J shed 7 bases, with 11 bases lying between them. The V gene's germline CDR1 is MNHNS and CDR2 SASEGT. The CDR3 is made up of 13 amino acids.

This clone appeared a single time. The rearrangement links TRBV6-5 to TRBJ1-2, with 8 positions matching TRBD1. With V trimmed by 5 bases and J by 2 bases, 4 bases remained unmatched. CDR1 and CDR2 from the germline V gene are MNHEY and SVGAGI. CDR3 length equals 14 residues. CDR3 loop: CASSLRQGNYGYTF. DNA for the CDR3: TGTGCCAGCAGTCTGAGACAGGGGAACTATGGCTACACCTTC.

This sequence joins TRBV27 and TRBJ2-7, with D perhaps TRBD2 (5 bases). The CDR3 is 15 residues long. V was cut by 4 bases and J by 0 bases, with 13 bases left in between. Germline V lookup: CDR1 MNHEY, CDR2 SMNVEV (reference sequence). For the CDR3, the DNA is TGTGCCAGCAGTTCCCGTCTCCGGGGCTCCTACGAGCAGTACTTC. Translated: CASSSRLRGSYEQYF.

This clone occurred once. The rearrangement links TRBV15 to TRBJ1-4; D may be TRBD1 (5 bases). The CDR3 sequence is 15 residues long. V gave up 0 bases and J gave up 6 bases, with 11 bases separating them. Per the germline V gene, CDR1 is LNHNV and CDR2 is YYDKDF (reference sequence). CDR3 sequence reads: CATSRDEQEYEKLFF. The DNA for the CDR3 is TGTGCCACCAGCAGAGATGAACAGGAATATGAAAAACTGTTTTTT. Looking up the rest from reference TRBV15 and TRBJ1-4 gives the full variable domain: DAMVIQNPRYQVTQFGKPVTLSCSQTLNHNVMYWYQQKSSQAPKLLFHYYDKDFNNEADTPDNFQSRRPNTSFCFLDIRSPGLGDTAMYLCATSRDEQEYEKLFFGSGTQLSVL.

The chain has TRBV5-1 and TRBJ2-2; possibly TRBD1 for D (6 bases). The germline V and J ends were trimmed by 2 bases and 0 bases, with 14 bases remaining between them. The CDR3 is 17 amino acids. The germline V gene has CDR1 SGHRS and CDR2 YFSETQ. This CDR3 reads CASSLGHRDPNTGELFF. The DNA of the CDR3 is TGCGCCAGCAGCTTAGGCCACAGGGATCCGAACACCGGGGAGCTGTTTTTT.

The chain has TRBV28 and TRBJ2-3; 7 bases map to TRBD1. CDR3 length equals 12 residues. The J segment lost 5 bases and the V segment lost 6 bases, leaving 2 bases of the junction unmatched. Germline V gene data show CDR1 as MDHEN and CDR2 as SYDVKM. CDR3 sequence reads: CASRTGKDTQYF. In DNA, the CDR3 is TGTGCCAGCAGGACAGGGAAAGATACGCAGTATTTT.

The CDR3 region is CASSYEGDQPQHF. The CDR3, as DNA: TGTGCCAGCAGTTACGAGGGGGATCAGCCCCAGCATTTT. The chain couples TRBV6-6 to TRBJ1-5, with TRBD1 as a possible D gene (6 bases). The germline CDR1 and CDR2 sequences are MNHNY and SVGAGI (reference sequence). Deletions cut 2 bases from V and 5 bases from J, with 7 bases between. CDR3 length equals 13 residues.

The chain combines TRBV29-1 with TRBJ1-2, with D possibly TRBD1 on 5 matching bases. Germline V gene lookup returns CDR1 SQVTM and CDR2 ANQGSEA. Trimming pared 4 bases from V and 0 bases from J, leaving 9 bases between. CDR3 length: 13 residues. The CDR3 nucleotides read TGCAGCGTTGCGGCGACAGCTAACTATGGCTACACCTTC. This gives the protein CSVAATANYGYTF. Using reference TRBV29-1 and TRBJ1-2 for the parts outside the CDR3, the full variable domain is SAVISQKPSRDICQRGTSLTIQCQVDSQVTMMFWYRQQPGQSLTLIATANQGSEATYESGFVIDKFPISRPNLTFSTLTVSNMSPEDSSIYLCSVAATANYGYTFGSGTRLTVV.

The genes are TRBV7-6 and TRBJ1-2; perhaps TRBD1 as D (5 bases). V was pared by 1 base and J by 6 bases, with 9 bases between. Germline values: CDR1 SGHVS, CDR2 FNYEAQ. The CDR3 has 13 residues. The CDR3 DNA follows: TGTGCCAGCAGCTTAGGACAGAACCATGGCTACACCTTC. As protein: CASSLGQNHGYTF.